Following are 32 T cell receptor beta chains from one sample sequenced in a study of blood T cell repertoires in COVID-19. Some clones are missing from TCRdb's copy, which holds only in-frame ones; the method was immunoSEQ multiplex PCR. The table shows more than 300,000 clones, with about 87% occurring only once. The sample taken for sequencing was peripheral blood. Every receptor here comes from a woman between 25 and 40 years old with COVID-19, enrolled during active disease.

The DNA for the CDR3 is TGTGCCAGCAGTCGCCTGGGGGGGACAGGGTTTGAAAAACTGTTTTTT. This codes for CASSRLGGTGFEKLFF. The rearrangement joins TRBV6-2 or TRBV6-3 to TRBJ1-4, with 9 nucleotides matching TRBD1. The V gene end was trimmed by 5 bases and the J gene end by 7 bases; junction bases not matched to a gene: 11. This CDR3 is 16 amino acids long. Looked up from germline, CDR1 is MNHEY and CDR2 is SVGEGT.

The CDR3 region has the DNA TGTGCCAGCAGCCTAAAACTAGCGGGAGTTAGCGAGCAGTACTTC. Encoded protein: CASSLKLAGVSEQYF. The rearrangement joins TRBV5-4 to TRBJ2-7; 11 bases map to TRBD2. V trimming: 4 bases; J trimming: 6 bases; junction bases outside the gene matches: 9. Germline V gene sequence: CDR1 SGHNT, CDR2 YYREEE (reference sequence). This CDR3 has 15 amino acids.

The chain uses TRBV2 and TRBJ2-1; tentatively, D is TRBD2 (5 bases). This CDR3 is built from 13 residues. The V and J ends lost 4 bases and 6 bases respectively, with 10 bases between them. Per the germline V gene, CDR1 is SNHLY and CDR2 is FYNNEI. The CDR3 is CASSVRAPNEQFF. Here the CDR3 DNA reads TGTGCCAGCAGTGTGAGGGCCCCCAATGAGCAGTTCTTC.

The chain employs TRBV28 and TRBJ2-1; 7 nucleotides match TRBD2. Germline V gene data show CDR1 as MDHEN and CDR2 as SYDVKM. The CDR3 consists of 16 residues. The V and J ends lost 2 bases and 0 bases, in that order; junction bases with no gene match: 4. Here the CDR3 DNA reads TGTGCCAGCAGTTTAATCGGGAGGAGCTCCTACAATGAGCAGTTCTTC. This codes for CASSLIGRSSYNEQFF.

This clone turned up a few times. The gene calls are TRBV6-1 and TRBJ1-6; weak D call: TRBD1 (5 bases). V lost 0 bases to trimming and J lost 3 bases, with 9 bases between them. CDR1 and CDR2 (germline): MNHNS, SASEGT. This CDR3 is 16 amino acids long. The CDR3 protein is CASSEAAQVYNSPLHF. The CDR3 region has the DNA TGTGCCAGCAGTGAAGCCGCACAGGTCTATAATTCACCCCTCCACTTT.

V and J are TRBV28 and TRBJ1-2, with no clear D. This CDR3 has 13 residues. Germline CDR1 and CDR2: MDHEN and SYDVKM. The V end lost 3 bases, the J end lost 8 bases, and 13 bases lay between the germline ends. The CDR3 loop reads CASSLGVGVGYTF. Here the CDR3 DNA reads TGTGCCAGCAGTTTGGGAGTTGGGGTAGGCTACACCTTC.

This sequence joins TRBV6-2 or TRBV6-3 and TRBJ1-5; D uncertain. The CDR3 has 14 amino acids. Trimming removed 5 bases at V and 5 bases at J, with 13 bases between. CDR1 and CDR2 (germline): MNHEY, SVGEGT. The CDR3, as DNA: TGTGCCAGCAGTCTCCCCCAGGTCTATCAGCCCCAGCATTTT. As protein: CASSLPQVYQPQHF.

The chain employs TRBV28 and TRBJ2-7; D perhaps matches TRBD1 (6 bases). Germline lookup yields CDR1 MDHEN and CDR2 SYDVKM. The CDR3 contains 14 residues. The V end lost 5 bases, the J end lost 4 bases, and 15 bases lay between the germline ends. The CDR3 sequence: CASSQTGPRYEQYF. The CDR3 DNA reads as TGTGCCAGCAGTCAGACAGGTCCCAGATACGAGCAGTACTTC.

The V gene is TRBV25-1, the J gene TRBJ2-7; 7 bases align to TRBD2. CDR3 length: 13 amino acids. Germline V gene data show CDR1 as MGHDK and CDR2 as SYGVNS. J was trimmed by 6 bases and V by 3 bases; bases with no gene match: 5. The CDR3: CASSDPGGSEQYF. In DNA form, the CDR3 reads TGTGCCAGCAGTGATCCGGGAGGCAGCGAGCAGTACTTC.

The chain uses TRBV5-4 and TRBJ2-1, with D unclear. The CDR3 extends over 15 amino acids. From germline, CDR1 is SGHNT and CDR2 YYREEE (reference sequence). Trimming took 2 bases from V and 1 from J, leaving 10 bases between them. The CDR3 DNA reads TGTGCCAGCAGCTTTACAGTTAGATCCTACAATGAGCAGTTCTTC. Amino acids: CASSFTVRSYNEQFF.

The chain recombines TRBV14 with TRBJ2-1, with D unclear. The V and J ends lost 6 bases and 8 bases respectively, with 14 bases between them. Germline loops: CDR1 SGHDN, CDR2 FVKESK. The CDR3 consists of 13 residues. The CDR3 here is CASSTPFTDEQFF. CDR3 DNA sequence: TGTGCCAGCAGTACCCCCTTTACTGATGAGCAGTTCTTC.

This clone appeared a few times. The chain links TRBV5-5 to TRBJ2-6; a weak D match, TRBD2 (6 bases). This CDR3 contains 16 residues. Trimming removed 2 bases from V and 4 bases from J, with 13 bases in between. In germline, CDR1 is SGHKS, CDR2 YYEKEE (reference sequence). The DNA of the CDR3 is TGTGCCAGCAGCTTCCGGGGGATGGCCGGGGCCAACGTCCTGACTTTC. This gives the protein CASSFRGMAGANVLTF.

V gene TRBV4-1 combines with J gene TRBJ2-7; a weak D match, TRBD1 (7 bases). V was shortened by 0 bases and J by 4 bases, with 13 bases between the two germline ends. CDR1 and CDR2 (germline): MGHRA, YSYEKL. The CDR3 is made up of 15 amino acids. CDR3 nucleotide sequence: TGCGCCAGCAGCCAAGAAGGAGGGGGCCGGTACGAGCAGTACTTC. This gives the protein CASSQEGGGRYEQYF.

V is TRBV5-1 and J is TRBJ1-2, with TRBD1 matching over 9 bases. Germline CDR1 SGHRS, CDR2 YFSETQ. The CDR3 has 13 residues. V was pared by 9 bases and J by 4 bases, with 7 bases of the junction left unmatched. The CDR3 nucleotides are TGCGCCACCTCGACAGGGGGGAGCTATGGCTACACCTTC. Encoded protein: CATSTGGSYGYTF.

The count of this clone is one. In DNA, the CDR3 is TGTGCCAGTAGTTCCCCGAGGGACAGTTCCTACAATGAGCAGTTCTTC. It translates to CASSSPRDSSYNEQFF. The chain uses TRBV19 and TRBJ2-1, with TRBD1 matching 7 bases. The CDR3 contains 16 residues. V shed 5 bases, J shed 1 base, and the junction held 8 bases outside the gene matches. In germline, CDR1 is LNHDA, CDR2 SQIVND (reference sequence).

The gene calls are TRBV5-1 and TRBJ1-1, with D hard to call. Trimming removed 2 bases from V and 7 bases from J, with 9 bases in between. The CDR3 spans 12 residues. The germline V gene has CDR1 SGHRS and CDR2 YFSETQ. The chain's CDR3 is CASSFKYSEAFF. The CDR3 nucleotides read TGCGCCAGCAGCTTTAAATACAGTGAAGCTTTCTTT.

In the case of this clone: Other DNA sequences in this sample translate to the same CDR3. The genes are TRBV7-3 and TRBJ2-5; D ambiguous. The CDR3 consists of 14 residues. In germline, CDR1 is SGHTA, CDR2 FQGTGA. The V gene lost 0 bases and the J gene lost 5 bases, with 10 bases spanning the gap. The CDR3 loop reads CASSLTGGAETQYF. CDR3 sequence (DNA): TGTGCCAGCAGCTTAACTGGTGGTGCGGAGACCCAGTACTTC. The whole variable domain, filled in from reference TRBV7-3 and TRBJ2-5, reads GAGVSQTPSNKVTEKGKYVELRCDPISGHTALYWYRQSLGQGPEFLIYFQGTGAADDSGLPNDRFFAVRPEGSVSTLKIQRTERGDSAVYLCASSLTGGAETQYFGPGTRLLVL.

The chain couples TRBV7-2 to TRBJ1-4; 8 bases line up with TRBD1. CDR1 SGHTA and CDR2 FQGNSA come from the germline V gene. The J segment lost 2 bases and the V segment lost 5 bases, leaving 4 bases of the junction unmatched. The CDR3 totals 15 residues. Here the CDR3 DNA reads TGTGCCAGCAGCCCCACAGGGGGTACTAATGAAAAACTGTTTTTT. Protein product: CASSPTGGTNEKLFF.

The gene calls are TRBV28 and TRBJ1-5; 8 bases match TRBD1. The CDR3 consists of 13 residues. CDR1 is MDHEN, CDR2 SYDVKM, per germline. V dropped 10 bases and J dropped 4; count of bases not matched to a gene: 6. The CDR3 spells CAIRGQANQPQHF. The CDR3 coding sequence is TGTGCCATAAGGGGACAGGCAAATCAGCCCCAGCATTTT.

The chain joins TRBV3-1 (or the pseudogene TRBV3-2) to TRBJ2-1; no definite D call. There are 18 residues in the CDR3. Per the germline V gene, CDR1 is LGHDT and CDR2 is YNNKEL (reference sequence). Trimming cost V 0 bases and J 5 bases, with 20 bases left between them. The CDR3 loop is CASSQDQVIQRTNNEQFF. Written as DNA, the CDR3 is TGTGCCAGCAGCCAAGATCAGGTAATCCAACGAACCAACAATGAGCAGTTCTTC.

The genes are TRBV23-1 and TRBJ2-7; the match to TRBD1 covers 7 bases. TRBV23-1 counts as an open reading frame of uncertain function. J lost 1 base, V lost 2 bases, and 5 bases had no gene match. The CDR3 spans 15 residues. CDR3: CASSQGTENSYEQYF. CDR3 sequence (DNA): TGCGCCAGCAGTCAAGGGACAGAGAATTCCTACGAGCAGTACTTC.

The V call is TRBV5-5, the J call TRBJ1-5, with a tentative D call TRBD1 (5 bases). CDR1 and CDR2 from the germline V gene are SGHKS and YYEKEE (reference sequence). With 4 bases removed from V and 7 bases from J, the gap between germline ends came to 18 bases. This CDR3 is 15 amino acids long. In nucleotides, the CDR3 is TGTGCCAGCAGCCGAACCGGTGGAGGGGACCAGCCCCAGCATTTT. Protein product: CASSRTGGGDQPQHF. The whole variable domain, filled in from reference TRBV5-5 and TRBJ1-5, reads DAGVTQSPTHLIKTRGQQVTLRCSPISGHKSVSWYQQVLGQGPQFIFQYYEKEERGRGNFPDRFSARQFPNYSSELNVNALLLGDSALYLCASSRTGGGDQPQHFGDGTRLSIL.

CDR3 amino acids: CASSDEVGSWEQYF. The CDR3 DNA reads as TGTGCCAGCAGTGACGAGGTGGGTTCGTGGGAGCAGTACTTC. The rearrangement uses TRBV6-1 and TRBJ2-7, with D hard to call. Trimming took 3 bases from V and 7 from J, leaving 16 bases between them. Per germline, CDR1 MNHNS and CDR2 SASEGT. CDR3 length: 14 residues.

CDR3 loop: CASSEGGSLFDTQYF. The CDR3 nucleotides read TGTGCCAGCAGTGAAGGTGGGAGTTTGTTTGATACGCAGTATTTT. The chain uses TRBV2 and TRBJ2-3, with D possibly matching TRBD2 (5 bases). CDR1 is SNHLY and CDR2 is FYNNEI in the germline V gene. Trimming pared 1 base from V and 6 bases from J, leaving 14 bases between. The CDR3 runs to 15 residues.

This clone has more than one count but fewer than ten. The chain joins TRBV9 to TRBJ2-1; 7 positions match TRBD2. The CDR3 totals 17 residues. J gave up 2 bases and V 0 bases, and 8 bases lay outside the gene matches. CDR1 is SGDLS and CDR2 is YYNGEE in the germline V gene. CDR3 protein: CASSVGGGTTPYNEQFF. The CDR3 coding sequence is TGTGCCAGCAGCGTAGGCGGAGGGACTACTCCCTACAATGAGCAGTTCTTC.

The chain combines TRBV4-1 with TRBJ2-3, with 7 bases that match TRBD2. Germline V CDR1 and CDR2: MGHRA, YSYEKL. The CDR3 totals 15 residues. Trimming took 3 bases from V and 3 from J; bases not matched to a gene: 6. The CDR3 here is CASSQRAGYTDTQYF. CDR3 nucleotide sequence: TGCGCCAGCAGCCAGCGAGCGGGATATACAGATACGCAGTATTTT.

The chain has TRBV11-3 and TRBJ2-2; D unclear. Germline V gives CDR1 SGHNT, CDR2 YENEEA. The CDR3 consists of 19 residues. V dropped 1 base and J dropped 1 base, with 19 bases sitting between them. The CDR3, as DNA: TGTGCCAGCAGCTTAGCCTTCCTTGGCGGTGTTTGGAACACCGGGGAGCTGTTTTTT. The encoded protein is CASSLAFLGGVWNTGELFF.

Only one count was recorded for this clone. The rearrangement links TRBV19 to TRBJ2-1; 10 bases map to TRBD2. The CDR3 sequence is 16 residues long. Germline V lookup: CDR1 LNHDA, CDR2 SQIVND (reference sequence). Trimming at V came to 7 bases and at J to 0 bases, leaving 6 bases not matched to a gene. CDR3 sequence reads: CASKTSGFSSYNEQFF. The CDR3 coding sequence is TGTGCCAGTAAGACTAGCGGGTTTAGCTCCTACAATGAGCAGTTCTTC. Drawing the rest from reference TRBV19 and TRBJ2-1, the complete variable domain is DGGITQSPKYLFRKEGQNVTLSCEQNLNHDAMYWYRQDPGQGLRLIYYSQIVNDFQKGDIAEGYSVSREKKESFPLTVTSAQKNPTAFYLCASKTSGFSSYNEQFFGPGTRLTVL.

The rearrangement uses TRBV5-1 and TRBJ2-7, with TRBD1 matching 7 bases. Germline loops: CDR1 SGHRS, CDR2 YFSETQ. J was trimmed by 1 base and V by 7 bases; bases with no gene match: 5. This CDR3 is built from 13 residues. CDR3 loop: CASRWDSSYEQYF. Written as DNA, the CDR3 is TGCGCCAGCCGATGGGACAGTTCCTACGAGCAGTACTTC.

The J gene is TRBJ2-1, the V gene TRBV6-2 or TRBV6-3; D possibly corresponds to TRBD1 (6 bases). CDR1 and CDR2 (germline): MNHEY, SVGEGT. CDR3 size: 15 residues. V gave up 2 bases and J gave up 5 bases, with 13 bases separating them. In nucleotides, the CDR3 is TGTGCCAGCAGTTACATCCGGGACATTGACAATGAGCAGTTCTTC. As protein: CASSYIRDIDNEQFF.

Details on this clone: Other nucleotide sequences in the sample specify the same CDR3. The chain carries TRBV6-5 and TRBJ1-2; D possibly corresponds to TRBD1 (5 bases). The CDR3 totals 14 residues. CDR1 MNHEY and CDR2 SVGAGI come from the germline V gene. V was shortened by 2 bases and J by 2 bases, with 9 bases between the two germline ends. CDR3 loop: CASSYGRGNYGYTF. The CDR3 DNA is TGTGCCAGCAGTTACGGGAGGGGCAACTATGGCTACACCTTC.

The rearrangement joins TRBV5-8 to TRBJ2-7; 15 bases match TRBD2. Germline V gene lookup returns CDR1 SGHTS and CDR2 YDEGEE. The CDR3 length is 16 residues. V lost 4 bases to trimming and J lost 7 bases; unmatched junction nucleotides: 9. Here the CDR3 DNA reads TGTGCCAGCAGCCCTGGACTAGCGGGAGGGCTGGGGGAGCAGTACTTC. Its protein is CASSPGLAGGLGEQYF.